These T cell receptor beta chains were read from a single sample in a study of beta chain features in type 1 diabetes. The method was immunoSEQ multiplex PCR; TCRdb's version includes in-frame clones alone and lacks a portion of them. This sample yields about 620,000 clones, of which roughly 16% are seen a single time; around 0.095% belongs to the top ten. The sample consisted of naive CD4+ T cells from blood. Receptors were obtained from a man aged 18 to 30 in good health. CDR3s include the opening cysteine and the closing phenylalanine or tryptophan. Fields, in order: J gene, clone size, V gene, D gene, CDR3 DNA, CDR3 protein. D genes are given only for firm matches. Clone size appears in some rows only: once, few, many, or a class for an expanded clone.

>TRBJ2-7|NA|TRBV11-2|NA
TGTGCCAGCAGCTGGGGGACTGCCCGGCGAAACGAGCAGTACTTC
CASSWGTARRNEQYF
>TRBJ1-5|NA|TRBV5-1|NA
TGCGCCAGCGCCCCAAGTAGCAATCAGCCCCAGCATTTT
CASAPSSNQPQHF
>TRBJ2-5|few|TRBV7-9|NA
TGTGCCAGCGGGGCTTCCTGGGAGACCCAGTACTTC
CASGASWETQYF
>TRBJ1-4|many|TRBV7-9|TRBD1
TGTGCCAGCAGCCCCTCGACAGGGCGGAATGAAAAACTGTTTTTT
CASSPSTGRNEKLFF
>TRBJ2-3|NA|TRBV27|TRBD2
TGTGCCAGCAGTTTGAGAGGGACTAGCGGGAGCGCTACGCAGTATTTT
CASSLRGTSGSATQYF
>TRBJ2-6|few|TRBV29-1|NA
TGCAGCGTTGAAGTACAGGGATGGCAAAGTGGGGCCAACGTCCTGACTTTC
CSVEVQGWQSGANVLTF
>TRBJ2-7|NA|TRBV4-1|TRBD1
TGCGCCAGCAGCCACCCCCTAAGGACAGGGTGGTACGAGCAGTACTTC
CASSHPLRTGWYEQYF
>TRBJ1-6|NA|TRBV5-1|NA
TGCGCCAGCACGGCCGAGGGCTATAATTCACCCCTCCACTTT
CASTAEGYNSPLHF
>TRBJ2-6|NA|TRBV7-3|NA
TGTGCCAGCAGCTTAACTCGAAGAACAGGGACTGGGGCCAACGTCCTGACTTTC
CASSLTRRTGTGANVLTF
>TRBJ2-5|NA|TRBV11-3|TRBD1
TGTGCCAGCAGCTCCTCGGACAGGGGGCTAGTAGAGACCCAGTACTTC
CASSSSDRGLVETQYF
>TRBJ1-2|NA|TRBV5-6|NA
TGTGCCAGCAGCCCCCCATTAGGATACTATGGCTACACCTTC
CASSPPLGYYGYTF
>TRBJ1-2|few|TRBV4-3|NA
TGCGCCAGCAGCCGATCACCTGGGGGGACTAACTATGGCTACACCTTC
CASSRSPGGTNYGYTF
>TRBJ2-3|NA|TRBV6-5|TRBD1
TGTGCCAGCAGTTGGGACAGGGACCGAGATACGCAGTATTTT
CASSWDRDRDTQYF
>TRBJ2-4|NA|TRBV7-9|NA
TGTGCCAGCATGGGGGGAGGGACAGAACCTAAAAACATTCAGTACTTC
CASMGGGTEPKNIQYF
>TRBJ2-3|NA|TRBV7-6|TRBD2
TGTGCCAGCAGCTTAGCGGGTCAACTAGCGGGACATACGCAGTATTTT
CASSLAGQLAGHTQYF
>TRBJ2-7|NA|TRBV25-1|TRBD2
TGTGCCAGCAGTGCCGCTAGACTAGCGGGATACTACGAGCAGTACTTC
CASSAARLAGYYEQYF
>TRBJ1-2|few|TRBV7-9|NA
TGTGCCAGCAGCATGGAATCTAGGCAACGGAAGTATGGCTACACCTTC
CASSMESRQRKYGYTF
>TRBJ2-1|few|TRBV7-8|TRBD2
TGTGCCAGCTTCCTTGGGGTTAAGGGAGCGGGAGACTCGTACAATGAGCAGTTCTTC
CASFLGVKGAGDSYNEQFF
>TRBJ1-2|NA|TRBV30|TRBD1
TGTGCCTGGATTCTAGGACAGGGGCGAAAAGGCTACACCTTC
CAWILGQGRKGYTF
>TRBJ2-7|few|TRBV7-8|NA
TGTGCCAGCAGCACGTGGACAGCCAACTACGAGCAGTACTTC
CASSTWTANYEQYF
>TRBJ1-4|NA|TRBV28|NA
TGTGCCAGCAGTTTATTCGAAAAACTGTTTTTT
CASSLFEKLFF
>TRBJ1-2|NA|TRBV6-1|NA
TGTGCCAGCAGTGGAGAAGGGAAGGCCTATGGCTACACCTTC
CASSGEGKAYGYTF
>TRBJ1-2|NA|TRBV28|TRBD1
TGTGCCAGCAGTGGGGACAGAAGTTATGGCTACACCTTC
CASSGDRSYGYTF
>TRBJ2-1|few|TRBV5-1|TRBD1
TGCGCCAGCAGAAAGGGACAGGGAACCTACAATGAGCAGTTCTTC
CASRKGQGTYNEQFF
>TRBJ2-3|few|TRBV15|NA
TGTGCCACCAGCAGAGATAGGTCATGGGACACAGATACGCAGTATTTT
CATSRDRSWDTDTQYF
>TRBJ2-7|NA|TRBV11-1|TRBD1
TGTGCCAGCACCCCATTGACAGGGAAAGACGAGCAGTACTTC
CASTPLTGKDEQYF
>TRBJ2-5|NA|TRBV19|TRBD1
TGTGCCAGTAGGACAGGGCAAGAGACCCAGTACTTC
CASRTGQETQYF
>TRBJ1-1|few|TRBV11-1|NA
TGTGCCAGCAGCTTGTCGGTTGGGGTCCCCTCCACTGAAGCTTTCTTT
CASSLSVGVPSTEAFF
>TRBJ1-1|NA|TRBV5-1|NA
TGCGCCAGCAGCCCTACGGCCGAGTCTGAAGCTTTCTTT
CASSPTAESEAFF
>TRBJ2-5|NA|TRBV4-1|TRBD2
TGCGCCAGCAGCCAACCGGGAGGGGGACTAGCGGGAAAGACCCAGTACTTC
CASSQPGGGLAGKTQYF
>TRBJ2-7|few|TRBV5-4|NA
TGTGCCAGCAGCTCGTTATCCGGGACTCCCTACGAGCAGTACTTC
CASSSLSGTPYEQYF
>TRBJ1-5|NA|TRBV30|NA
TGTGCCTGGAGCCCCCCGTCGGCAGGCCAGGGGATTGATCAGCCCCAGCATTTT
CAWSPPSAGQGIDQPQHF
>TRBJ1-1|NA|TRBV7-2|TRBD1
TGTGCCAGCAGCTTCTTACAGGGGTCGGGAACTGAAGCTTTCTTT
CASSFLQGSGTEAFF
>TRBJ2-5|NA|TRBV4-3|NA
TGCGCCAGCAGCCAAGGCGGGGCCACGAGCCCCCAGTACTTC
CASSQGGATSPQYF
>TRBJ1-5|NA|TRBV19|TRBD1
TGTGCCAGTAGTAAACGGACAGGGGCCGTTCAGCCCCAGCATTTT
CASSKRTGAVQPQHF
>TRBJ2-3|NA|TRBV28|NA
TGTGCCAGCAGCCCCGGGGGCGTTGGAACAGATACGCAGTATTTT
CASSPGGVGTDTQYF
>TRBJ1-1|NA|TRBV6-5|NA
TGTGCCAGCAGTACGTCCATGAACACTGAAGCTTTCTTT
CASSTSMNTEAFF
>TRBJ2-7|NA|TRBV7-2|NA
TGTGCCAGCAGCTTAGGGGCAGGTCGCACCTACGAGCAGTACTTC
CASSLGAGRTYEQYF
>TRBJ2-5|NA|TRBV4-2|NA
TGTGCCAGCAGCCAAGAGGGGATCCCACCAGAGACCCAGTACTTC
CASSQEGIPPETQYF
>TRBJ2-4|NA|TRBV7-9|TRBD1
TGTGCCAGCAGCATCCAGGGGGCGAGGGCCAAAAACATTCAGTACTTC
CASSIQGARAKNIQYF
>TRBJ2-3|few|TRBV5-1|NA
TGCGCCAGCGCACCGTTGGGGGAGGGCACAGATACGCAGTATTTT
CASAPLGEGTDTQYF
>TRBJ2-5|few|TRBV4-1|NA
TGCGCCAGCAGCCAAGATCGGGACTCCCAAAGGGAAGAGACCCAGTACTTC
CASSQDRDSQREETQYF